The 31 T cell receptor beta chains reported below all come from one sample, sequenced in a study of cytomegalovirus exposure and HLA in healthy donors. PCR used 60 Vbeta primers and 13 Jbeta primers. TCRdb's table, derived via immunoSEQ multiplex PCR, lists solely in-frame clones and lacks some. The data show 150,000 to 200,000 clones, around 83% seen once. Sequences were obtained from PBMCs. The receptor source for this set is a woman aged 45-65 years in good health and CMV-seropositive.

The gene calls are TRBV5-4 and TRBJ2-1; TRBD2 matches 8 bases. The CDR3 runs to 14 residues. J was trimmed by 2 bases and V by 2 bases; bases with no gene match: 0. Germline values: CDR1 SGHNT, CDR2 YYREEE (reference sequence). The CDR3 nucleotides are TGTGCCAGCAGCTTAGCGGGAGCCTACAATGAGCAGTTCTTC. It encodes CASSLAGAYNEQFF.

The chain uses TRBV5-7 and TRBJ2-3, with TRBD2 matching 14 bases. TRBV5-7 falls under the ORF class, with uncertain function. This CDR3 comprises 19 residues. The J segment lost 0 bases and the V segment lost 5 bases, leaving 11 bases of the junction unmatched. The CDR3 region has the DNA TGTGCCAGCAGTCCAGGGACTAGCGGGAGTGGAACTAGCACAGATACGCAGTATTTT. Its translation is CASSPGTSGSGTSTDTQYF.

The V gene is TRBV28, the J gene TRBJ1-4; 7 positions match TRBD1. Germline assignment: CDR1 MDHEN and CDR2 SYDVKM. V dropped 3 bases and J dropped 5; count of bases not matched to a gene: 18. CDR3 size: 19 residues. CDR3 in DNA: TGTGCCAGCAGTTTCTTTCGAACAGGGGTCCACACAAAAAATGAAAAACTGTTTTTT. Translation: CASSFFRTGVHTKNEKLFF.

This sequence joins TRBV6-6 and TRBJ2-7; possibly TRBD1 for D (8 bases). Germline V gene sequence: CDR1 MNHNY, CDR2 SVGAGI (reference sequence). The CDR3 is 15 amino acids. Trimming stripped 2 bases from V and 7 bases from J, with 18 bases between. The CDR3 sequence: CASSYPQGGTGEQYF. The CDR3 DNA is TGTGCCAGCAGTTACCCACAGGGGGGGACTGGGGAGCAGTACTTC.

The rearrangement uses TRBV5-1 and TRBJ2-3, with 11 bases that match TRBD2. This CDR3 region has 16 residues. V lost 4 bases, J lost 6 bases, and 10 bases stayed unmatched. Germline CDR1 is SGHRS and CDR2 is YFSETQ. The CDR3, as DNA: TGCGCCAGCAGCCCCCCCCTAGCGGGGGGCTGGGATACGCAGTATTTT. Translating gives CASSPPLAGGWDTQYF.

The chain recombines TRBV10-3 with TRBJ2-2; D is uncertain. V lost 3 bases and J 4 bases, leaving 9 bases between the germline ends. CDR3 length: 14 amino acids. Germline CDR1 is ENHRY and CDR2 is SYGVKD. CDR3 bases: TGTGCCATCAGTGATGAGGTTGGCACCGGGGAGCTGTTTTTT. It is translated as CAISDEVGTGELFF.

This clone was detected only once. The rearrangement joins TRBV19 to TRBJ1-5, with 8 bases identical to TRBD1. The ends lost 7 bases at V and 6 bases at J; junction bases unmatched: 5. The CDR3 is 13 amino acids. Germline loops: CDR1 LNHDA, CDR2 SQIVND (reference sequence). The CDR3 loop is CASTGQGSQPQHF. The CDR3 coding sequence is TGTGCCAGTACCGGACAGGGTAGTCAGCCCCAGCATTTT.

A few counts support this clone. V is TRBV19 and J is TRBJ1-5, with unresolved D. V was clipped by 6 bases and J by 6 bases, with 24 bases between them. Germline V CDR1 and CDR2: LNHDA, SQIVND (reference sequence). There are 17 residues in the CDR3. The CDR3, as DNA: TGTGCCAGTAGCCCCAGTGTACGGGAGCGGACGGGTCAGCCCCAGCATTTT. It is translated as CASSPSVRERTGQPQHF.

The chain links TRBV7-9 to TRBJ1-2, with D perhaps TRBD1 (6 bases). The germline CDR1 and CDR2 sequences are SEHNR and FQNEAQ (reference sequence). The CDR3 extends over 16 amino acids. Trimming took off 1 base at V and 4 bases at J, with 16 bases between the two ends. CDR3 coding DNA: TGTGCCAGCAGCTTAGTAGGGAGGGACACACGCTATGGCTACACCTTC. Translation: CASSLVGRDTRYGYTF.

This clone has a handful of counts. The chain employs TRBV29-1 and TRBJ1-2, with TRBD1 matching over 7 bases. J gave up 3 bases and V 2 bases, and 3 bases lay outside the gene matches. This CDR3 contains 13 residues. Germline V gene lookup returns CDR1 SQVTM and CDR2 ANQGSEA. The CDR3: CSVEMGTDYGYTF. In DNA, the CDR3 is TGCAGCGTTGAAATGGGGACAGACTATGGCTACACCTTC.

The CDR3 reads CATSRAGNSNQPQHF. The DNA for the CDR3 is TGTGCCACCAGCAGGGCAGGGAATAGCAATCAGCCCCAGCATTTT. The V gene is TRBV15, the J gene TRBJ1-5; a possible D gene is TRBD1 (5 bases). Germline V gene data show CDR1 as LNHNV and CDR2 as YYDKDF (reference sequence). The CDR3 contains 15 residues. V dropped 3 bases and J dropped 0 bases, with 9 bases sitting between them.

The chain couples TRBV2 to TRBJ1-5; D possibly corresponds to TRBD1 (6 bases). The CDR3 loop spans 14 amino acids. V was pared by 2 bases and J by 4 bases, with 9 bases between. Germline V CDR1 and CDR2: SNHLY, FYNNEI. CDR3 region: CASSETGMNQPQHF. CDR3 in DNA: TGTGCCAGCAGTGAAACAGGGATGAATCAGCCCCAGCATTTT.

V and J are TRBV7-9 and TRBJ2-3; 10 positions agree with TRBD2. Looked up from germline, CDR1 is SEHNR and CDR2 is FQNEAQ (reference sequence). CDR3 length equals 16 residues. Trimming removed 5 bases from V and 2 bases from J; junction bases left unmatched: 7. CDR3 protein: CASSVGTSASTDTQYF. In DNA, the CDR3 is TGTGCCAGCAGCGTCGGGACTAGCGCTTCCACAGATACGCAGTATTTT.

The sample holds a few counts of this clone. The chain recombines TRBV10-1 with TRBJ2-5, with TRBD1 matching over 7 bases. CDR1 is WNHNN, CDR2 SYGVQD, per germline (reference sequence). J was trimmed by 2 bases and V by 4 bases; bases with no gene match: 10. The CDR3 totals 16 residues. The CDR3 DNA is TGCGCCAGCAGTGGATCTCGGGACAGCGATCAAGAGACCCAGTACTTC. It encodes CASSGSRDSDQETQYF.

The CDR3 sequence: CASKKLWYQLAGGNQNIQYF. DNA of the CDR3: TGTGCCAGCAAAAAGTTATGGTACCAACTAGCGGGGGGGAACCAAAACATTCAGTACTTC. The V call is TRBV28, the J call TRBJ2-4, with 13 bases lining up with TRBD2. The V segment lost 7 bases and the J segment 5 bases; nucleotides outside the gene matches: 20. The CDR3 extends over 20 amino acids. Germline assignment: CDR1 MDHEN and CDR2 SYDVKM.

The rearrangement joins TRBV6-1 to TRBJ1-1; possibly TRBD1 for D (6 bases). The CDR3 runs 13 residues. V lost 7 bases and J lost 4, with 13 bases in between. Germline V gives CDR1 MNHNS, CDR2 SASEGT. CDR3 coding DNA: TGTGCCAGCACCTTACAGGGTGGCACTGAAGCTTTCTTT. It translates to CASTLQGGTEAFF.

This chain connects TRBV10-2 to TRBJ2-2; D is uncertain. The CDR3 consists of 13 residues. Per germline, CDR1 WSHSY and CDR2 SAAADI. The ends were cut back, 3 bases at V and 5 bases at J, with 7 bases in the middle. The CDR3 here is CASSEVTTGELFF. CDR3 in DNA: TGCGCCAGCAGTGAAGTTACAACCGGGGAGCTGTTTTTT.

This chain uses TRBV5-1 with TRBJ2-7, with TRBD2 matching 8 bases. The V segment lost 0 bases and the J segment 4 bases; nucleotides outside the gene matches: 9. The germline V gene has CDR1 SGHRS and CDR2 YFSETQ. The CDR3 covers 16 residues. The chain's CDR3 is CASSLGALAENYEQYF. The CDR3 DNA is TGCGCCAGCAGCTTGGGGGCACTAGCGGAGAATTACGAGCAGTACTTC.

The gene calls are TRBV2 and TRBJ2-2, with TRBD1 matching over 8 bases. Germline assignment: CDR1 SNHLY and CDR2 FYNNEI. The CDR3 covers 15 residues. Unmatched junction bases numbered 6, after V lost 5 bases and J lost 4 bases. This chain's CDR3 is CASSQDRGGTGELFF. The CDR3 DNA sequence: TGTGCCAGCAGTCAAGACAGGGGAGGCACCGGGGAGCTGTTTTTT.

V gene TRBV6-1 combines with J gene TRBJ2-7; weak D call: TRBD2 (6 bases). Germline V gives CDR1 MNHNS, CDR2 SASEGT. This CDR3 comprises 15 residues. The V end lost 6 bases, the J end lost 0 bases, and 15 bases lay between the germline ends. This CDR3 reads CASRREAGLSYEQYF. In DNA, the CDR3 is TGTGCCAGCAGGAGGGAGGCAGGCCTCTCCTACGAGCAGTACTTC.

The chain combines TRBV6-6 with TRBJ2-1; 9 bases are shared with TRBD1. Trimming removed 2 bases from V and 5 bases from J; junction bases left unmatched: 4. Germline CDR1 is MNHNY and CDR2 is SVGAGI (reference sequence). CDR3 length equals 15 residues. The CDR3 spells CASSYGRTGDNEQFF. In DNA, the CDR3 is TGTGCCAGCAGTTACGGGCGGACAGGGGACAATGAGCAGTTCTTC.

This chain links TRBV19 with TRBJ1-4; 9 bases map to TRBD1. The junction had 8 bases not matched to a gene; V was cut back by 6 bases and J by 15 bases. Germline V CDR1 and CDR2: LNHDA, SQIVND (reference sequence). This CDR3 comprises 12 residues. This CDR3 reads CASRPTGGSLFF. As DNA, the CDR3 is TGTGCCAGTAGGCCGACAGGGGGTTCATTGTTTTTT. The full variable domain, its missing parts supplied by reference TRBV19 and TRBJ1-4, is DGGITQSPKYLFRKEGQNVTLSCEQNLNHDAMYWYRQDPGQGLRLIYYSQIVNDFQKGDIAEGYSVSREKKESFPLTVTSAQKNPTAFYLCASRPTGGSLFFGSGTQLSVL.

This clone is a singleton in its sample. The rearrangement links TRBV5-1 to TRBJ1-6; D is unclear. V lost 4 bases and J 11 bases, leaving 16 bases between the germline ends. The CDR3 contains 14 residues. Germline CDR1 reads SGHRS; CDR2 reads YFSETQ. The CDR3 loop is CASSPGGQTTPLHF. In nucleotides, the CDR3 is TGCGCCAGCAGCCCGGGAGGGCAGACTACACCCCTCCACTTT.

This chain uses TRBV14 with TRBJ2-3; TRBD2 agrees at 7 bases. Trimming cost V 0 bases and J 3 bases; bases outside gene matches: 9. The CDR3 has 17 residues. Looked up from germline, CDR1 is SGHDN and CDR2 is FVKESK. CDR3: CASSQEWEGARTDTQYF. CDR3 DNA sequence: TGTGCCAGCAGCCAAGAGTGGGAGGGCGCGAGGACAGATACGCAGTATTTT.

The CDR3 spells CAWQGTKLTDTQYF. The CDR3 bases are TGTGCCTGGCAAGGGACTAAACTCACAGATACGCAGTATTTT. The genes are TRBV30 and TRBJ2-3, with 7 nucleotides matching TRBD2. The length of the CDR3 is 14 residues. V gave up 5 bases and J gave up 2 bases; unmatched junction bases: 7. CDR1 is GTSNPN, CDR2 SVGIG, per germline (reference sequence).

V gene TRBV28 combines with J gene TRBJ1-6; TRBD1 matches 9 bases. This CDR3 comprises 14 residues. The J segment lost 8 bases and the V segment lost 3 bases, leaving 2 bases of the junction unmatched. Germline CDR1 MDHEN, CDR2 SYDVKM. This CDR3 is CASSLGDRDSPLHF. CDR3 nucleotide sequence: TGTGCCAGCAGTTTGGGGGACAGGGATTCACCCCTCCACTTT. The whole variable domain, remainder taken from reference TRBV28 and TRBJ1-6, is DVKVTQSSRYLVKRTGEKVFLECVQDMDHENMFWYRQDPGLGLRLIYFSYDVKMKEKGDIPEGYSVSREKKERFSLILESASTNQTSMYLCASSLGDRDSPLHFGNGTRLTVT.

This clone appeared a single time. The J gene is TRBJ1-4, the V gene TRBV28; D unresolved. V lost 4 bases, J lost 3 bases, and 15 bases lay in between. The CDR3 is 16 residues long. Germline CDR1 and CDR2: MDHEN and SYDVKM. The chain's CDR3 is CASSSVSGSANEKLFF. In nucleotides, the CDR3 is TGTGCCAGCAGTTCCGTCTCCGGGTCCGCTAATGAAAAACTGTTTTTT. The variable domain in full, with the rest retrieved from reference TRBV28 and TRBJ1-4, is DVKVTQSSRYLVKRTGEKVFLECVQDMDHENMFWYRQDPGLGLRLIYFSYDVKMKEKGDIPEGYSVSREKKERFSLILESASTNQTSMYLCASSSVSGSANEKLFFGSGTQLSVL.

This clone came up once. This rearrangement joins TRBV4-1 to TRBJ1-2; 7 nucleotides match TRBD1. Germline-derived CDR1 and CDR2 are MGHRA and YSYEKL. After removal of 2 bases from V and 8 bases from J, the junction contained 14 bases not matched to a gene. There are 16 residues in the CDR3. Written as DNA, the CDR3 is TGCGCCAGCAGCCAACGGGGCTCGGAGGGGGCGGTAGGCTACACCTTC. This encodes CASSQRGSEGAVGYTF.

This clone showed up just once. The rearrangement links TRBV28 to TRBJ2-7, with D maybe TRBD1 (5 bases). V gave up 6 bases and J gave up 0 bases, with 9 bases separating them. CDR3 size: 13 residues. The germline V gene has CDR1 MDHEN and CDR2 SYDVKM. In DNA, the CDR3 is TGTGCCAGCAGAACAGGCCCCTCCTACGAGCAGTACTTC. Translated, it gives CASRTGPSYEQYF.

The rearrangement uses TRBV28 and TRBJ1-1; 12 nucleotides match TRBD1. The CDR3 covers 15 residues. Germline V gene sequence: CDR1 MDHEN, CDR2 SYDVKM. Trimming took 5 bases from V and 5 from J; bases not matched to a gene: 6. CDR3 coding DNA: TGTGCCAGCAGTCTGAGGGGACAGGGGGCGACTGAAGCTTTCTTT. This codes for CASSLRGQGATEAFF.

The chain links TRBV5-1 to TRBJ2-7, with 10 bases matching TRBD1. The CDR3 consists of 12 residues. With V trimmed by 4 bases and J by 5 bases, 0 bases remained unmatched. Germline values: CDR1 SGHRS, CDR2 YFSETQ. In nucleotides, the CDR3 is TGCGCCAGCAGCGGACAGGGGGACGAGCAGTACTTC. The encoded protein is CASSGQGDEQYF. The variable domain in full, completed from reference TRBV5-1 and TRBJ2-7, reads KAGVTQTPRYLIKTRGQQVTLSCSPISGHRSVSWYQQTPGQGLQFLFEYFSETQRNKGNFPGRFSGRQFSNSRSEMNVSTLELGDSALYLCASSGQGDEQYFGPGTRLTVT.